This T cell receptor (beta chain) was recovered during a study of blood T cells in healthy people across ages. Germline V gene lookup returns CDR1 SGDLS and CDR2 YYNGEE. Trimming left V 5 bases short and J 3 bases short, with 17 bases between. The CDR3 is 15 residues long. Primed by a sample-barcoded 5' primer and a J-beta primer mix, a second PCR proceeded for 7 to 11 cycles. A single record per CDR3 protein comes from TCRdb applying MiXCR to the 5' RACE reads. Of about 670,000 distinct CDR3 sequences listed, 40% to 45% were seen once; the top ten hold 25% to 30%. Points from the study as a whole: In older individuals, TCR beta diversity per million T cells was lower, falling roughly linearly with age.

This clonotype appeared a few times. Its specificity is unknown. The chain couples TRBV9 to TRBJ1-2; D might be TRBD1 (6 bases). Sequences were obtained from blood. This receptor was obtained from a man aged 80 or over in good health. CDR3 nucleotides: TGTGCCAGCAGTTCCGGGACAAGGGCTTACTATGGCTACACCTTC. This translates into CASSSGTRAYYGYTF. The full variable domain, completed using reference TRBV9 and TRBJ1-2, is DSGVTQTPKHLITATGQRVTLRCSPRSGDLSVYWYQQSLDQGLQFLIQYYNGEERAKGNILERFSAQQFPDLHSELNLSSLELGDSALYFCASSSGTRAYYGYTFGSGTRLTVV.